These 5 T cell receptor beta chains originate from one sample sequenced in a study of blood T cell repertoires in COVID-19. Data came from immunoSEQ multiplex PCR; TCRdb stores just in-frame clones and leaves some out. The sample includes some 140,000 clones, roughly 80% of them seen just once. Sequencing was carried out using PBMCs or T cells enriched from blood (not recorded which). The receptor source for this set is a man aged 50 or older who had recovered from COVID-19.

This chain links TRBV14 with TRBJ1-1; 9 bases are a match to TRBD1. Germline CDR1 is SGHDN and CDR2 is FVKESK. The V segment lost 4 bases and the J segment 6 bases; nucleotides outside the gene matches: 9. The length of the CDR3 is 15 residues. The CDR3 here is CASSRGGQGRAEAFF. CDR3 nucleotide sequence: TGTGCCAGCAGCCGAGGCGGACAGGGGAGGGCTGAAGCTTTCTTT.

The chain combines TRBV29-1 with TRBJ1-2; 11 nucleotides line up with TRBD1. The V gene's germline CDR1 is SQVTM and CDR2 ANQGSEA. CDR3 length: 12 residues. V lost 7 bases to trimming and J lost 7 bases; unmatched junction nucleotides: 5. The CDR3 loop reads CSDGQGAVGYTF. CDR3 bases: TGCAGCGACGGACAGGGGGCCGTTGGCTACACCTTC. Drawing the rest from reference TRBV29-1 and TRBJ1-2, the complete variable domain is SAVISQKPSRDICQRGTSLTIQCQVDSQVTMMFWYRQQPGQSLTLIATANQGSEATYESGFVIDKFPISRPNLTFSTLTVSNMSPEDSSIYLCSDGQGAVGYTFGSGTRLTVV.

V and J are TRBV28 and TRBJ1-2; D uncertain. With 3 bases removed from V and 0 bases from J, the gap between germline ends came to 11 bases. The CDR3 spans 15 residues. CDR1 and CDR2 from the germline V gene are MDHEN and SYDVKM. The CDR3 here is CASSLVASPNYGYTF. The CDR3 DNA is TGTGCCAGCAGTTTGGTAGCCAGCCCTAACTATGGCTACACCTTC.

The rearrangement links TRBV2 to TRBJ2-3, with D perhaps TRBD2 (6 bases). V was cut by 8 bases and J by 0 bases, with 18 bases left in between. Germline V gene sequence: CDR1 SNHLY, CDR2 FYNNEI. The CDR3 extends over 16 amino acids. CDR3 amino acids: CASRDALASSTDTQYF. Written as DNA, the CDR3 is TGTGCCAGCCGAGATGCCCTAGCGTCTAGCACAGATACGCAGTATTTT.

This clone was counted only a few times. The chain is built from TRBV4-3 and TRBJ1-1; TRBD1 matches at 7 bases. The CDR3 extends over 17 amino acids. V shed 0 bases and J 3 bases; nucleotides not matched to a gene: 10. Germline CDR1 reads LGHNA; CDR2 reads YSLEER. CDR3 loop: CASSQERSGTAYTEAFF. CDR3 nucleotide sequence: TGCGCCAGCAGCCAAGAGAGGTCCGGGACAGCTTACACTGAAGCTTTCTTT.